This T cell receptor (beta chain) was captured by sequencing in a study of blood T cell repertoires in COVID-19. The V end lost 5 bases, the J end lost 5 bases, and 21 bases lay between the germline ends. Germline loops: CDR1 SGHRS, CDR2 YFSETQ. The CDR3 length is 16 residues. TCRdb's table, derived via immunoSEQ multiplex PCR, lists solely in-frame clones and lacks some. The repertoire holds 85,000 to 90,000 clones, roughly 84% seen once, with approximately 10% in the top ten. The J gene is TRBJ2-3, the V gene TRBV5-1; D is uncertain. Sequencing was done on a sample of peripheral blood. The TCR sequence derives from a man between 65 and 85 years old with acute or convalescent COVID-19. For the CDR3, the DNA is TGCGCCAGCAGTCCTCGCGGCGACGTCTACGGAGATACGCAGTATTTT. Amino acids: CASSPRGDVYGDTQYF. The whole variable domain, remainder taken from reference TRBV5-1 and TRBJ2-3, is KAGVTQTPRYLIKTRGQQVTLSCSPISGHRSVSWYQQTPGQGLQFLFEYFSETQRNKGNFPGRFSGRQFSNSRSEMNVSTLELGDSALYLCASSPRGDVYGDTQYFGPGTRLTVL.